Listed here are 31 T cell receptor beta chains from one sample, sequenced in a study of cytomegalovirus exposure and HLA in healthy donors. With 60 Vbeta and 13 Jbeta primers, the PCR was carried out. The method was immunoSEQ multiplex PCR; TCRdb's version includes in-frame clones alone and lacks a portion of them. The sample includes about 160,000 clones, about 71% of them seen just once. The specimen was PBMCs. The origin of the receptors is a woman in her 30s in good health and CMV-seronegative.

This chain joins TRBV10-3 and TRBJ2-3, with TRBD2 matching 12 bases. Trimming took 0 bases from V and 5 from J; bases not matched to a gene: 9. Germline-derived CDR1 and CDR2 are ENHRY and SYGVKD. The CDR3 length is 18 residues. The CDR3 sequence: CAISESKGLAGGGDTQYF. The CDR3 nucleotides read TGTGCCATCAGTGAGTCGAAGGGACTAGCGGGTGGTGGAGATACGCAGTATTTT.

J is TRBJ1-2 and V is TRBV5-4, with D perhaps TRBD1 (6 bases). CDR3 length equals 13 residues. The germline V and J ends were trimmed by 4 bases and 2 bases, with 9 bases remaining between them. The germline V gene encodes CDR1 SGHNT and CDR2 YYREEE (reference sequence). The CDR3 DNA reads TGTGCCAGCAGCACCACAGGGAACTATGGCTACACCTTC. This gives the protein CASSTTGNYGYTF. The variable domain in full, completed from reference TRBV5-4 and TRBJ1-2, reads ETGVTQSPTHLIKTRGQQVTLRCSSQSGHNTVSWYQQALGQGPQFIFQYYREEENGRGNFPPRFSGLQFPNYSSELNVNALELDDSALYLCASSTTGNYGYTFGSGTRLTVV.

The V and J genes are TRBV6-5 and TRBJ2-2; 10 nucleotides agree with TRBD2. CDR1 and CDR2 from the germline V gene are MNHEY and SVGAGI. The CDR3 consists of 15 residues. J was trimmed by 2 bases and V by 7 bases; bases with no gene match: 4. This CDR3 reads CASTGLADNTGELFF. CDR3 in DNA: TGTGCCAGCACCGGACTAGCGGATAACACCGGGGAGCTGTTTTTT.

The chain carries TRBV5-6 and TRBJ2-5, with D perhaps matching TRBD1 (6 bases). The length of the CDR3 is 15 residues. V was shortened by 3 bases and J by 2 bases, with 14 bases between the two germline ends. CDR1 and CDR2 (germline): SGHDT, YYEEEE. The CDR3 DNA is TGTGCCAGCAGCTCGACCGGGACATCGCAAGAGACCCAGTACTTC. It translates to CASSSTGTSQETQYF.

In its sample, this clone was seen a few times. An end of the junction does not agree with germline; a read error may underlie this. The chain couples TRBV4-1 to TRBJ2-1; 10 nucleotides line up with TRBD2. This CDR3 is built from 15 residues. Germline CDR1 reads MGHRA; CDR2 reads YSYEKL. The CDR3 here is CASTQGPSGRTEQFF. The DNA of the CDR3 is TGCGCCAGCACCCAAGGTCCTAGCGGGAGAACTGAGCAGTTCTTC.

This chain uses TRBV4-3 with TRBJ2-2; a weak D match, TRBD2 (6 bases). The CDR3 is made up of 17 amino acids. The V and J ends lost 0 bases and 6 bases respectively, with 17 bases between them. CDR1 and CDR2 (germline): LGHNA, YSLEER. CDR3 DNA sequence: TGCGCCAGCAGCCAAGATTCGCGGGGCCCCCTTTCCGGGGAGCTGTTTTTT. Translating gives CASSQDSRGPLSGELFF.

This clone was seen more than once but under ten times. The gene calls are TRBV28 and TRBJ1-3, with D unclear. Trimming left V 2 bases short and J 2 bases short, with 10 bases between. CDR3 length: 15 amino acids. CDR1 and CDR2 (germline): MDHEN, SYDVKM. CDR3 loop: CASSLGRHTGNTIYF. CDR3 nucleotides: TGTGCCAGCAGTTTAGGGAGGCACACTGGAAACACCATATATTTT.

There are a few counts of this clone. The rearrangement links TRBV10-3 to TRBJ1-4; D possibly corresponds to TRBD1 (5 bases). CDR1 and CDR2 from the germline V gene are ENHRY and SYGVKD. The CDR3 length is 12 residues. V lost 0 bases to trimming and J lost 14 bases, with 10 bases between them. In DNA, the CDR3 is TGTGCCATCAGTGAGTCGCGGGACGTCCTGTTTTTT. It specifies CAISESRDVLFF.

This chain links TRBV11-3 with TRBJ2-7, with TRBD1 as a possible D gene (6 bases). Germline CDR1 SGHNT, CDR2 YENEEA. There are 14 residues in the CDR3. V lost 4 bases to trimming and J lost 2 bases, with 12 bases between them. The CDR3 protein is CASSSPGHPYEQYF. Here the CDR3 DNA reads TGTGCCAGCAGCTCTCCGGGACACCCCTACGAGCAGTACTTC.

The chain has TRBV4-2 and TRBJ2-1; 8 bases line up with TRBD1. The CDR3 consists of 15 residues. With 0 bases clipped from V and 6 bases from J, the junction kept 4 bases outside the gene matches. Germline CDR1 is LGHNA and CDR2 is YNFKEQ. Here the CDR3 DNA reads TGTGCCAGCAGCCAAGACTTTGGACAGGGCAATGAGCAGTTCTTC. Its protein product is CASSQDFGQGNEQFF.

The gene calls are TRBV5-1 and TRBJ1-1, with D perhaps TRBD1 (5 bases). Per the germline V gene, CDR1 is SGHRS and CDR2 is YFSETQ. Trimming stripped 7 bases from V and 1 base from J, with 11 bases between. This CDR3 is 13 amino acids long. DNA for the CDR3: TGCGCCAGCTCTTCGACAGAGAACACTGAAGCTTTCTTT. Its translation is CASSSTENTEAFF.

This clone has only a few counts. This chain joins TRBV7-6 and TRBJ2-1; a possible D gene is TRBD1 (6 bases). CDR3 length equals 14 residues. The germline V and J ends were trimmed by 1 base and 9 bases, with 13 bases remaining between them. The V gene's germline CDR1 is SGHVS and CDR2 FNYEAQ. The CDR3 protein is CASSLGGLASEQFF. In DNA form, the CDR3 reads TGTGCCAGCAGCTTAGGGGGGCTAGCTAGTGAGCAGTTCTTC.

CDR3 DNA: TGCGCCAGCAGCCTACTCGGGACAGGGCATATCGGAGGCTACACCTTC. This translates into CASSLLGTGHIGGYTF. The chain employs TRBV4-3 and TRBJ1-2; 9 bases line up with TRBD1. Looked up from germline, CDR1 is LGHNA and CDR2 is YSLEER. V lost 4 bases, J lost 8 bases, and 14 bases stayed unmatched. The CDR3 loop spans 16 amino acids.

The gene calls are TRBV28 and TRBJ2-7, with D tentatively TRBD1 (5 bases). Germline V gene sequence: CDR1 MDHEN, CDR2 SYDVKM. V dropped 3 bases and J dropped 2 bases, with 11 bases sitting between them. The CDR3 is 14 amino acids. The chain's CDR3 is CASSLTRVTYEQYF. CDR3 sequence (DNA): TGTGCCAGCAGTTTGACCAGGGTGACCTACGAGCAGTACTTC. Drawing the rest from reference TRBV28 and TRBJ2-7, the complete variable domain is DVKVTQSSRYLVKRTGEKVFLECVQDMDHENMFWYRQDPGLGLRLIYFSYDVKMKEKGDIPEGYSVSREKKERFSLILESASTNQTSMYLCASSLTRVTYEQYFGPGTRLTVT.

V gene TRBV7-2 combines with J gene TRBJ2-4, with 8 nucleotides matching TRBD2. This CDR3 is built from 14 residues. Trimming took 8 bases from V and 3 from J; bases not matched to a gene: 6. From germline, CDR1 is SGHTA and CDR2 FQGNSA. CDR3 sequence: CASRGGGDKNIQYF. CDR3 coding DNA: TGTGCCAGCCGGGGGGGAGGTGACAAAAACATTCAGTACTTC. The full variable domain, its missing parts supplied by reference TRBV7-2 and TRBJ2-4, is GAGVSQSPSNKVTEKGKDVELRCDPISGHTALYWYRQSLGQGLEFLIYFQGNSAPDKSGLPSDRFSAERTGGSVSTLTIQRTQQEDSAVYLCASRGGGDKNIQYFGAGTRLSVL.

The genes are TRBV4-3 and TRBJ2-7; the match to TRBD1 covers 9 bases. Germline CDR1 is LGHNA and CDR2 is YSLEER. CDR3 length equals 16 residues. J was trimmed by 3 bases and V by 2 bases; bases with no gene match: 8. Here the CDR3 DNA reads TGCGCCAGCAGCCAAACCCTCCCGGGACAGGGCTACGAGCAGTACTTC. It translates to CASSQTLPGQGYEQYF.

In this sample, this clone turned up a few times. This rearrangement joins TRBV2 to TRBJ1-1; no firm D call. The CDR3 loop spans 13 amino acids. Germline V gene data show CDR1 as SNHLY and CDR2 as FYNNEI. V shed 7 bases and J shed 4 bases, with 13 bases lying between them. The CDR3 loop is CASNGWLGTEAFF. For the CDR3, the DNA is TGTGCCAGCAACGGGTGGTTGGGCACTGAAGCTTTCTTT. Complete variable domain (other parts from reference TRBV2 and TRBJ1-1): EPEVTQTPSHQVTQMGQEVILRCVPISNHLYFYWYRQILGQKVEFLVSFYNNEISEKSEIFDDQFSVERPDGSNFTLKIRSTKLEDSAMYFCASNGWLGTEAFFGQGTRLTVV.

CDR3 sequence reads: CASSPPSGRVDEQFF. The CDR3 DNA is TGTGCCAGCTCACCACCTAGCGGGAGGGTTGATGAGCAGTTCTTC. V usage is TRBV18 and J usage is TRBJ2-1, with TRBD2 matching 11 bases. Germline CDR1 KGHSH, CDR2 LQKENI. The V segment lost 0 bases and the J segment 8 bases; nucleotides outside the gene matches: 3. This CDR3 contains 15 residues. Variable domain in full (rest from reference TRBV18 and TRBJ2-1): NAGVMQNPRHLVRRRGQEARLRCSPMKGHSHVYWYRQLPEEGLKFMVYLQKENIIDESGMPKERFSAEFPKEGPSILRIQQVVRGDSAAYFCASSPPSGRVDEQFFGPGTRLTVL.

The chain is built from TRBV4-3 and TRBJ1-6; 10 bases line up with TRBD1. The CDR3 loop spans 15 amino acids. CDR1 LGHNA and CDR2 YSLEER come from the germline V gene. V trimming: 3 bases; J trimming: 9 bases; junction bases outside the gene matches: 5. The CDR3 is CASSQETGGVSPLHF. The DNA for the CDR3 is TGCGCCAGCAGCCAGGAGACAGGGGGCGTTTCACCCCTCCACTTT.

The chain uses TRBV18 and TRBJ2-4; 8 positions match TRBD2. This CDR3 region has 17 residues. The germline V gene has CDR1 KGHSH and CDR2 LQKENI. Trimming took 2 bases from V and 0 from J; bases not matched to a gene: 6. The DNA for the CDR3 is TGTGCCAGCTCACCAATGAGCGGGGGTTTAGCCAAAAACATTCAGTACTTC. Protein: CASSPMSGGLAKNIQYF. Full variable domain (missing parts from reference TRBV18 and TRBJ2-4): NAGVMQNPRHLVRRRGQEARLRCSPMKGHSHVYWYRQLPEEGLKFMVYLQKENIIDESGMPKERFSAEFPKEGPSILRIQQVVRGDSAAYFCASSPMSGGLAKNIQYFGAGTRLSVL.

The count of this clone is one. The chain recombines TRBV6-5 with TRBJ1-1; D gene unclear. V lost 2 bases to trimming and J lost 4 bases, with 5 bases between them. The CDR3 has 12 amino acids. The germline gives CDR1 MNHEY, CDR2 SVGAGI. The chain's CDR3 is CASSYGSTEAFF. CDR3 nucleotide sequence: TGTGCCAGCAGTTACGGGAGCACTGAAGCTTTCTTT.

The chain couples TRBV30 to TRBJ2-2; 10 nucleotides match TRBD1. Germline CDR1 and CDR2: GTSNPN and SVGIG (reference sequence). The CDR3 contains 14 residues. Trimming cost V 5 bases and J 3 bases; bases outside gene matches: 3. CDR3 bases: TGTGCCTGGCGGACAGGGGGACACACCGGGGAGCTGTTTTTT. Protein sequence: CAWRTGGHTGELFF.

The chain links TRBV2 to TRBJ2-2, with D unresolved. This CDR3 contains 15 residues. V was shortened by 5 bases and J by 6 bases, with 16 bases between the two germline ends. The germline gives CDR1 SNHLY, CDR2 FYNNEI. Here the CDR3 reads CASSRLGSIAGELFF. DNA of the CDR3: TGTGCCAGCAGTCGTCTAGGATCGATCGCCGGGGAGCTGTTTTTT. Full variable domain (remainder filled in from reference TRBV2 and TRBJ2-2): EPEVTQTPSHQVTQMGQEVILRCVPISNHLYFYWYRQILGQKVEFLVSFYNNEISEKSEIFDDQFSVERPDGSNFTLKIRSTKLEDSAMYFCASSRLGSIAGELFFGEGSRLTVL.

This clone was observed a handful of times. The chain couples TRBV5-4 to TRBJ2-2; D is unresolved. This CDR3 contains 14 residues. V gave up 3 bases and J gave up 1 base, with 7 bases separating them. CDR1 and CDR2 from the germline V gene are SGHNT and YYREEE (reference sequence). CDR3 loop: CASSWSRNTGELFF. The CDR3 DNA reads TGTGCCAGCAGCTGGAGTCGGAACACCGGGGAGCTGTTTTTT.

The V gene is TRBV28, the J gene TRBJ2-3; 8 bases fit TRBD2. Germline CDR1 is MDHEN and CDR2 is SYDVKM. The CDR3 spans 14 residues. Trimming cost V 3 bases and J 7 bases; bases outside gene matches: 6. The CDR3: CASSLGSGGYTQYF. Written as DNA, the CDR3 is TGTGCCAGCAGTTTGGGGTCGGGAGGGTATACGCAGTATTTT.

This rearrangement joins TRBV12-5 to TRBJ2-2; D remains unclear. CDR3 length: 14 residues. V shed 2 bases and J shed 3 bases, with 7 bases lying between them. Germline V gives CDR1 LGHNT, CDR2 FRNRAP. CDR3 DNA sequence: TGTGCTAGTGGTTTGCCCCCCGACACCGGGGAGCTGTTTTTT. Protein sequence: CASGLPPDTGELFF.

The V gene is TRBV7-9, the J gene TRBJ1-2; 9 positions agree with TRBD1. Per the germline V gene, CDR1 is SEHNR and CDR2 is FQNEAQ (reference sequence). The CDR3 has 15 amino acids. The V segment lost 5 bases and the J segment 6 bases; nucleotides outside the gene matches: 10. In DNA, the CDR3 is TGTGCCAGCAGCCTATCCTCGGACAGGGGTAATGGCTACACCTTC. Its protein product is CASSLSSDRGNGYTF.

This chain uses TRBV4-1 with TRBJ2-1; 7 bases map to TRBD2. V dropped 5 bases and J dropped 6; count of bases not matched to a gene: 7. Looked up from germline, CDR1 is MGHRA and CDR2 is YSYEKL. The CDR3 has 14 residues. CDR3 amino acids: CASSTSTSVNEQFF. DNA for the CDR3: TGCGCCAGCAGCACCTCTACTAGCGTCAATGAGCAGTTCTTC.

This clone was seen more than once but under ten times. This chain connects TRBV5-6 to TRBJ1-1, with TRBD1 matching over 8 bases. V shed 3 bases, J shed 4 bases, and the junction held 8 bases outside the gene matches. Germline-derived CDR1 and CDR2 are SGHDT and YYEEEE. The CDR3 contains 15 residues. The chain's CDR3 is CASSSRTGRITEAFF. CDR3 nucleotides: TGTGCCAGCAGCTCCCGGACAGGGAGGATCACTGAAGCTTTCTTT.

This sequence joins TRBV6-5 and TRBJ1-5, with 8 bases matching TRBD1. Germline V CDR1 and CDR2: MNHEY, SVGAGI. The J segment lost 7 bases and the V segment lost 4 bases, leaving 6 bases of the junction unmatched. The CDR3 contains 14 residues. The CDR3 DNA follows: TGTGCCAGCAGTTTCAACAGGGGGGAACAGCCCCAGCATTTT. Translation: CASSFNRGEQPQHF.

V and J are TRBV4-3 and TRBJ1-3, with D maybe TRBD1 (5 bases). Germline CDR1 LGHNA, CDR2 YSLEER. CDR3 length: 15 residues. Trimming took 1 base from V and 4 from J, leaving 11 bases between them. In nucleotides, the CDR3 is TGCGCCAGCAGCCAAGTACAAGGGGCGGGAAACACCATATATTTT. Residues: CASSQVQGAGNTIYF.